These 12 T cell receptor beta chains were all obtained from the same sample, sequenced in a study of spatial heterogeneity in lung cancer. Study-wide results and caveats: Counts that tracked tumor mutation counts were those of expanded intratumoral alpha and beta TCRs.

Time point defined: sample taken at primary tumor resection. MiXCR was run by TCRdb on the 5' RACE reads, yielding one entry per CDR3 protein. Of 2,000 or so distinct CDR3 sequences in the sample, 0.9% to 1.2% were seen once. Their specific antigens are unknown. Sequencing used lung tumor tissue, obtained at surgery. The receptors derive from a male donor with early-stage non-small cell lung cancer.

In its sample, this clonotype is large (0.1 to 1%). V and J are TRBV20-1 and TRBJ2-7; 9 positions agree with TRBD1. The ends lost 5 bases at V and 5 bases at J; junction bases unmatched: 7. This CDR3 spans 13 amino acids. Per germline, CDR1 DFQATT and CDR2 SNEGSKA (reference sequence). CDR3 DNA: TGCAGTGCTTCCGGGACAGGGCCGAACGAGCAGTACTTC. This sequence encodes CSASGTGPNEQYF.

This clonotype was recorded many times. This could be a read error, since a much larger clone is one nucleotide away. V is TRBV7-3 and J is TRBJ2-3; 7 bases are a match to TRBD1. The trim removed 4 bases at V and 1 base at J, leaving 5 bases unmatched. The CDR3 consists of 15 residues. CDR1 and CDR2 (germline): SGHTA, FQGTGA. The CDR3 DNA reads as TGTGCCAGCAGCTCGAACAGGGGTTGCACAGATACGCAGTATTTT. Its protein is CASSSNRGCTDTQYF. Based on the CDR3 plus reference TRBV7-3 and TRBJ2-3, the full variable domain is GAGVSQTPSNKVTEKGKYVELRCDPISGHTALYWYRQSLGQGPEFLIYFQGTGAADDSGLPNDRFFAVRPEGSVSTLKIQRTERGDSAVYLCASSSNRGCTDTQYFGPGTRLTVL.

This clonotype is medium-sized (0.01 to 0.1%) by share. The V call is TRBV9, the J call TRBJ1-1; TRBD1 agrees at 7 bases. CDR1 and CDR2 (germline): SGDLS, YYNGEE. V dropped 3 bases and J dropped 6; count of bases not matched to a gene: 11. The CDR3 extends over 15 amino acids. In nucleotides, the CDR3 is TGTGCCAGCAGCGCTCGTACCGGGACAGAAGCTGAAGCTTTCTTT. Amino acids: CASSARTGTEAEAFF.

This clonotype is termed medium-sized. The chain recombines TRBV11-1 with TRBJ2-7, with 7 bases fitting TRBD2. There are 14 residues in the CDR3. The V and J ends lost 5 bases and 6 bases, in that order; junction bases with no gene match: 10. The germline V gene has CDR1 SGHAT and CDR2 FQDESV (reference sequence). The CDR3 loop reads CASSPGGTQGEQYF. The CDR3 DNA reads as TGTGCCAGCAGCCCCGGGGGGACGCAAGGCGAGCAGTACTTC.

The sample holds many counts of this clonotype. The rearrangement joins TRBV30 to TRBJ2-1; 8 bases are shared with TRBD1. Germline CDR1 and CDR2: GTSNPN and SVGIG (reference sequence). V lost 4 bases and J lost 4; bases outside the gene matches: 9. This CDR3 has 15 amino acids. CDR3: CAWTAGGFGYNEQFF. As DNA, the CDR3 is TGTGCCTGGACGGCAGGGGGCTTTGGATACAATGAGCAGTTCTTC.

This clonotype was detected many times. The gene calls are TRBV7-2 and TRBJ1-1; no clear D. Between the trimmed V and J ends, which lost 6 bases and 6 bases, there was a span of 14 bases. Looked up from germline, CDR1 is SGHTA and CDR2 is FQGNSA. CDR3 size: 13 residues. The CDR3 loop reads CASSTIGIPEAFF. For the CDR3, the DNA is TGTGCCAGCAGTACGATAGGGATACCTGAAGCTTTCTTT.

This clonotype was seen many times. This could be a read error, since a much larger clone is one nucleotide away. This chain connects TRBV5-1 to TRBJ2-7; the D gene is possibly TRBD2 (6 bases). This CDR3 has 12 residues. Germline values: CDR1 SGHRS, CDR2 YFSETQ. Trimming removed 3 bases at V and 5 bases at J, with 9 bases between. Here the CDR3 DNA reads TGCGCCAGCAGCTCTTGCGGGAACGAGCAGTACTTC. Amino acids: CASSSCGNEQYF.

By share of the sample, this clonotype is large. V is TRBV2 and J is TRBJ2-7; 7 bases agree with TRBD1. The germline gives CDR1 SNHLY, CDR2 FYNNEI. The CDR3 totals 14 residues. Germline trimming cut 4 bases from V and 1 base from J; bases unmatched to any gene: 4. Here the CDR3 reads CASSVGTESYEQYF. As DNA, the CDR3 is TGTGCCAGCAGTGTCGGGACAGAGTCCTACGAGCAGTACTTC.

The J gene is TRBJ2-3, the V gene TRBV27; D not resolved. V was pared by 5 bases and J by 5 bases, with 14 bases between. Germline lookup yields CDR1 MNHEY and CDR2 SMNVEV (reference sequence). The CDR3 totals 14 residues. DNA for the CDR3: TGTGCCAGCAGTCCCTCTCCCGCCAGAGATACGCAGTATTTT. Amino acids: CASSPSPARDTQYF.

This clonotype was detected many times. The rearrangement links TRBV30 to TRBJ1-3; 7 nucleotides line up with TRBD1. The junction had 9 bases not matched to a gene; V was cut back by 4 bases and J by 0 bases. Germline V gene sequence: CDR1 GTSNPN, CDR2 SVGIG (reference sequence). The CDR3 sequence is 16 residues long. CDR3 sequence reads: CAWTGGTAVSGNTIYF. CDR3 DNA sequence: TGTGCCTGGACTGGCGGGACAGCCGTCTCTGGAAACACCATATATTTT.

As concerns this clonotype: No conserved phenylalanine or tryptophan is present at the end of the CDR3, so a read error is the likely explanation. The DNA is left out, because the CDR3 cannot be placed on it with certainty; the CDR3 is given as TCRdb lists it. The V and J genes are TRBV30 and TRBJ2-6. Germline-derived CDR1 and CDR2 are GTSNPN and SVGIG (reference sequence). Inclusive of both ends, the CDR3 amounts to 13 amino acids. This CDR3 reads CACARSGANGLTG.

This clonotype is termed medium-sized (0.01 to 0.1%). This chain joins TRBV7-9 and TRBJ2-7; D is tentatively TRBD1 or TRBD2 (6 bases each). With 1 base removed from V and 2 bases from J, the gap between germline ends came to 12 bases. The CDR3 length is 15 residues. The germline gives CDR1 SEHNR, CDR2 FQNEAQ (reference sequence). The CDR3 reads CASSLGIGGPYEQYF. CDR3 in DNA: TGTGCCAGCAGCTTAGGAATTGGGGGGCCCTACGAGCAGTACTTC.